Presented here are 13 T cell receptor beta chains from one specimen sequenced in a study of graft-versus-host responses after intestinal transplantation. Profiling relied on immunoSEQ multiplex PCR, and the TCRdb table lists in-frame clones only, not all of them. Found here are 100,000 or so clones, about nine tenths of them singletons; the top ten hold roughly 0.17%. Antigens for these TCRs are unknown. The starting material was unstimulated CD4+ T cells sorted from spleen or lymph node cells, obtained before transplant. These TCRs come from a human donor who was the organ donor for an intestinal transplant.

This sequence joins TRBV12-5 and TRBJ1-6; D is ambiguous. Germline loops: CDR1 LGHNT, CDR2 FRNRAP. The CDR3 consists of 11 residues. V was trimmed by 2 bases and J by 11 bases, leaving 4 bases between them. The CDR3 spells CASGLQTPLHF. The CDR3 region has the DNA TGTGCTAGTGGTTTGCAAACACCCCTCCACTTT.

J is TRBJ2-1 and V is TRBV4-2, with 7 bases identical to TRBD1. The CDR3 length is 15 residues. Germline lookup yields CDR1 LGHNA and CDR2 YNFKEQ. V lost 1 base to trimming and J lost 4 bases; unmatched junction nucleotides: 4. The CDR3 reads CASSQGGTEYNEQFF. The CDR3 DNA reads as TGTGCCAGCAGCCAAGGTGGGACAGAATACAATGAGCAGTTCTTC.

The chain combines TRBV7-2 with TRBJ2-5, with 8 nucleotides matching TRBD2. Germline V gene data show CDR1 as SGHTA and CDR2 as FQGNSA. The CDR3 loop spans 15 amino acids. J lost 5 bases, V lost 2 bases, and 7 bases had no gene match. This CDR3 is CASSLSSGGVETQYF. The CDR3 region has the DNA TGTGCCAGCAGCTTAAGCTCCGGGGGGGTGGAGACCCAGTACTTC.

V is TRBV19 and J is TRBJ2-1; 11 bases agree with TRBD2. Looked up from germline, CDR1 is LNHDA and CDR2 is SQIVND (reference sequence). V lost 4 bases, J lost 7 bases, and 6 bases stayed unmatched. This CDR3 is built from 15 residues. CDR3 residues: CASSNSGGARNEQFF. The DNA of the CDR3 is TGTGCCAGTAGTAATAGCGGGGGGGCGCGGAATGAGCAGTTCTTC.

The count of this clone is one. The chain recombines TRBV28 with TRBJ2-1; 11 nucleotides align to TRBD2. Germline loops: CDR1 MDHEN, CDR2 SYDVKM. This CDR3 is 18 amino acids long. The J segment lost 2 bases and the V segment lost 5 bases, leaving 11 bases of the junction unmatched. CDR3 in amino acids: CASSPPTIAGGPYNEQFF. The CDR3 DNA follows: TGTGCCAGCAGTCCACCAACCATAGCGGGGGGGCCCTACAATGAGCAGTTCTTC.

The rearrangement joins TRBV5-5 to TRBJ1-4, with TRBD1 matching over 8 bases. The CDR3 has 14 residues. Trimming cost V 4 bases and J 7 bases; bases outside gene matches: 6. Germline V gene lookup returns CDR1 SGHKS and CDR2 YYEKEE (reference sequence). The CDR3 spells CASSRTGPSEKLFF. The CDR3 DNA sequence: TGTGCCAGCAGCCGGACAGGGCCATCTGAAAAACTGTTTTTT.

This chain uses TRBV11-1 with TRBJ1-1, with TRBD1 identical over 8 bases. This CDR3 has 17 residues. With 2 bases clipped from V and 0 bases from J, the junction kept 8 bases outside the gene matches. The germline V gene encodes CDR1 SGHAT and CDR2 FQDESV (reference sequence). The CDR3 DNA reads TGTGCCAGCAGCTTAAGGCAGGGGGCCCGAATGAACACTGAAGCTTTCTTT. Translating it yields CASSLRQGARMNTEAFF.

The rearrangement joins TRBV6-6 to TRBJ2-7; D ambiguous. Trimming removed 6 bases at V and 1 base at J, with 4 bases between. CDR1 and CDR2 (germline): MNHNY, SVGAGI (reference sequence). This CDR3 is 11 amino acids long. The CDR3 region has the DNA TGTGCCAGCAGCCAGTCCTACGAGCAGTACTTC. This translates into CASSQSYEQYF.

The chain carries TRBV5-1 and TRBJ2-3, with 12 bases aligning to TRBD2. The CDR3 totals 18 residues. The V gene's germline CDR1 is SGHRS and CDR2 YFSETQ. The V and J ends lost 5 bases and 0 bases, in that order; junction bases with no gene match: 10. The CDR3 reads CASRSLAGGRSSTDTQYF. In DNA, the CDR3 is TGCGCCAGCAGATCCCTAGCGGGGGGGCGAAGTAGCACAGATACGCAGTATTTT.

J is TRBJ1-5 and V is TRBV11-2, with 10 bases lining up with TRBD1. J was trimmed by 2 bases and V by 5 bases; bases with no gene match: 6. Germline-derived CDR1 and CDR2 are SGHAT and FQNNGV. This CDR3 spans 16 amino acids. The CDR3 nucleotides are TGTGCCAGCAGCCCTAAGACAGGGGGCGGCAATCAGCCCCAGCATTTT. It yields the protein CASSPKTGGGNQPQHF.

V is TRBV23-1 and J is TRBJ1-5; D is undetermined. Being an ORF, TRBV23-1 has a function that is uncertain. The ends were cut back, 0 bases at V and 0 bases at J, with 9 bases in the middle. This CDR3 comprises 16 residues. CDR3: CASSQSKFYSNQPQHF. DNA for the CDR3: TGCGCCAGCAGTCAATCCAAGTTCTATAGCAATCAGCCCCAGCATTTT.

The chain employs TRBV6-1 and TRBJ2-7; 7 nucleotides align to TRBD1. The CDR3 has 15 residues. V lost 5 bases and J lost 6; bases outside the gene matches: 13. Germline CDR1 MNHNS, CDR2 SASEGT. The CDR3 loop reads CASSLVGGDTSEQYF. CDR3 DNA sequence: TGTGCCAGCAGTTTGGTAGGGGGCGATACCAGCGAGCAGTACTTC.

This clone was detected once. The chain recombines TRBV6-6 with TRBJ2-3; D gene uncertain. The CDR3 spans 14 residues. The germline gives CDR1 MNHNY, CDR2 SVGAGI (reference sequence). V was cut by 6 bases and J by 0 bases, with 10 bases left in between. The chain's CDR3 is CASSQVTSTDTQYF. The CDR3 bases are TGTGCCAGCAGCCAGGTTACAAGCACAGATACGCAGTATTTT.